This T cell receptor (beta chain) was retrieved from a study of siplizumab effects on memory and regulatory T cells. Whole-study results and caveats: Naive T cells were seemingly more diverse than memory cells, and major contributions to the alloresponse seemed to be made by them. Significantly reduced by siplizumab was the cumulative frequency of alloreactive sequences, namely those traceable to unstimulated CD4+ memory cells.

The protocol was immunoSEQ multiplex PCR, while the TCRdb copy is restricted to in-frame clones and leaves out a portion. The profile shows approximately 94,000 clones, roughly 93% of them singletons. For this clone: The target antigen is unknown.

Germline CDR1 reads SGHDN; CDR2 reads FVKESK. V lost 6 bases, J lost 5 bases, and 14 bases lay in between. This CDR3 is built from 14 residues. This clonotype originated in a human donor in good health. The sample taken for sequencing was non-Treg CD4+ T cells sorted from blood. This chain links TRBV14 with TRBJ1-3; D is unresolved. The CDR3: CASSQQDPRNTIYF. The CDR3 region has the DNA TGTGCCAGCAGTCAACAAGATCCCAGAAACACCATATATTTT.